This T cell receptor beta chain emerged from a study of metastatic and nonmetastatic thyroid tumors (dated by TCRdb to about 2020). Regarding the research as a whole: For patients with malignant and with benign thyroid disease, the researchers compared repertoires between peripheral blood samples and tumor or nodule tissue samples.

As to this clone: Its antigen target is currently unknown. No much larger clone is present one base from it, and per-base qualities are unavailable.

V was cut back by 2 bases and J by 4 bases, leaving a gap of 8 bases between them. The CDR1 and CDR2 encoded by the germline V gene (reference sequence) are LNHNV and YYDKDF. Its CDR3 holds 13 amino acids, cysteine through phenylalanine. Only the CDR3 DNA stays, 39 bases, in frame from base 1. None of the patients had been given any treatment before thyroid surgery. Using T-cell receptor beta sequencing, the researchers looked back retrospectively at clinical samples from patients, gathered between about 2011 and 2018. The library was generated by PCR. Sequencer: Illumina HiSeq 4000. High-throughput sequencing was used to profile the TCR beta-chain CDR3 region of each patient. Per the source publication's procedure: The researchers built a classifier to tell apart papillary thyroid cancer patients with distant metastasis, based on CDR3 differences among clinicopathological groups. To measure repertoire diversity the researchers used the Shannon index, while the Morisita-Horn index served to gauge how similar the tumor and blood repertoires were. TCRdb cleaned the public reads at Q25 with fastp, built clones with MiXCR and kept in-frame beta chains. The V and J calls and clone size are TCRdb's, not the authors'. Counted in this sample were around 46,000 clones; around 20% of them appeared once. The ten largest make up approximately 3.9% of the sample.

Study-wide findings and limitations: TCR beta diversity was reported as significantly higher in malignant tumors than in benign nodules, in both blood and tumor samples.

The clonotype comes from a male donor with papillary thyroid cancer or a benign thyroid nodule (not recorded which). Some clones in this sample may be carry-over from other donors' samples. The source material was blood. The sequence joins TRBV15 to TRBJ2-5; no D gene can be assigned with confidence. The CDR3 reads as follows: CATSRFYLETQYF. The DNA sequence is TGTGCCACCAGCAGATTCTATCTAGAGACCCAGTACTTC.